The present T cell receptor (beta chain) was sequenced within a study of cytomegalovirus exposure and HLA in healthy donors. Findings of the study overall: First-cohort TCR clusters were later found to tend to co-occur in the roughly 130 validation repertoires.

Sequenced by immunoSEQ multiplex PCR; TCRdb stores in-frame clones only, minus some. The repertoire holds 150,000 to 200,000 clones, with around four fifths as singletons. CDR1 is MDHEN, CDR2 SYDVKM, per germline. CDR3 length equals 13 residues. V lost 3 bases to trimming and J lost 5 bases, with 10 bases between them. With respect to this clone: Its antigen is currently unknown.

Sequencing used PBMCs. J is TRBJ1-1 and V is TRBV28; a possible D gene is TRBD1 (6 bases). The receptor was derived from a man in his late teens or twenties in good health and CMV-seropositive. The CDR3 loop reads CASSLLQGTEAFF. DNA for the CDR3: TGTGCCAGCAGTTTGTTACAGGGAACTGAAGCTTTCTTT. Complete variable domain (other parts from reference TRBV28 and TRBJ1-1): DVKVTQSSRYLVKRTGEKVFLECVQDMDHENMFWYRQDPGLGLRLIYFSYDVKMKEKGDIPEGYSVSREKKERFSLILESASTNQTSMYLCASSLLQGTEAFFGQGTRLTVV.